This is a list of T cell receptor beta chains from one sample in a study of shared clonotypes between healthy human individuals. Profiling relied on immunoSEQ multiplex PCR, and the TCRdb table lists in-frame clones only, not all of them. Of about 2.1 million clones in the sample, roughly 95% were seen once. Material for sequencing was naive CD8+ T cells from PBMCs. These receptor sequences come from a man between 18 and 35 years old in good health. Some clones in this sample may be carry-over from other donors' samples. The CDR3 runs from the conserved cysteine through the conserved F or W. The D gene is left open where the match is weak. Clone size is shown for a subset of rows, as once, few, many or a class of expanded clone.

J,D,V,size,CDR3,DNA
TRBJ2-5,.,TRBV7-9,.,CASSPGPGVETQYF,TGTGCCAGCAGCCCCGGACCCGGGGTGGAGACCCAGTACTTC
TRBJ1-1,.,TRBV9,.,CASSPGLGNTEAFF,TGTGCCAGCAGCCCAGGGTTGGGAAACACTGAAGCTTTCTTT
TRBJ1-2,.,TRBV29-1,.,CSVRGFNYGYTF,TGCAGCGTTCGCGGGTTTAACTATGGCTACACCTTC
TRBJ1-2,.,TRBV15,.,CATKTGQTYYGYTF,TGTGCCACGAAGACTGGACAGACCTACTATGGCTACACCTTC
TRBJ2-1,TRBD2,TRBV4-2,.,CASSRDRRLAGGNEQFF,TGTGCCAGCAGCCGAGACCGGAGACTAGCGGGAGGCAATGAGCAGTTCTTC
TRBJ2-1,TRBD1,TRBV4-1,.,CASSQEGQDNEQFF,TGCGCCAGCAGCCAAGAGGGACAGGACAATGAGCAGTTCTTC
TRBJ2-7,.,TRBV25-1,once,CASSGDSEGQYF,TGTGCCAGCAGTGGGGACTCGGAGGGGCAGTACTTC
TRBJ1-1,TRBD1,TRBV27,few,CASSGGTVNTEAFF,TGTGCCAGCAGCGGTGGGACAGTGAACACTGAAGCTTTCTTT
TRBJ1-4,TRBD1,TRBV9,few,CASSPAPGGFEKLFF,TGTGCCAGCAGCCCTGCGCCAGGGGGATTTGAAAAACTGTTTTTT
TRBJ1-5,.,TRBV12-2,.,CAPRWGAKNQPQHF,TGTGCACCCCGTTGGGGGGCTAAAAATCAGCCCCAGCATTTT
TRBJ2-7,.,TRBV11-2,.,CASSPSDSYEQYF,TGTGCCAGCAGCCCCTCGGACTCCTACGAGCAGTACTTC
TRBJ2-7,TRBD2,TRBV5-5,.,CASSLVGGTAEEQYF,TGTGCCAGCAGCTTGGTCGGGGGGACCGCTGAGGAGCAGTACTTC
TRBJ2-1,TRBD2,TRBV7-8,.,CASSLIAGGQVRDEQFF,TGTGCCAGCAGCCTAATAGCGGGAGGGCAGGTTAGGGATGAGCAGTTCTTC
TRBJ1-2,.,TRBV7-9,.,CASSFAGTLDPDASGYTF,TGTGCCAGCAGCTTCGCAGGGACCCTCGACCCGGATGCGTCTGGCTACACCTTC
TRBJ2-7,.,TRBV7-9,.,CASREASGLLYEQYF,TGTGCCAGCAGGGAGGCGTCAGGGCTTCTATACGAGCAGTACTTC
TRBJ2-1,.,TRBV14,once,CASSQDYTGNEQFF,TGTGCCAGCAGCCAAGATTACACCGGTAATGAGCAGTTCTTC
TRBJ2-2,TRBD2,TRBV27,.,CASSLRGTSGRGTGELFF,TGTGCCAGCAGTTTACGCGGGACTAGCGGGAGGGGTACCGGGGAGCTGTTTTTT
TRBJ2-3,TRBD1,TRBV7-3,.,CASSSSQGVDTQYF,TGTGCCAGCAGCTCTTCACAGGGGGTAGATACGCAGTATTTT
TRBJ2-7,.,TRBV7-9,once,CASSLEPSREGEQYF,TGTGCCAGCAGCTTAGAGCCTTCCCGTGAGGGCGAGCAGTACTTC
TRBJ1-2,.,TRBV5-1,.,CASTRDGGNGYTF,TGCGCCAGCACCAGGGACGGAGGGAATGGCTACACCTTC